The T cell receptor (beta chain) described here comes from a study of shared clonotypes between healthy human individuals. Germline-derived CDR1 and CDR2 are SGHTA and FQGNSA. V was clipped by 3 bases and J by 12 bases, with 21 bases between them. CDR3 size: 15 residues. Some clones are missing from TCRdb's copy, which holds only in-frame ones; the method was immunoSEQ multiplex PCR. The sample holds more than 2,000,000 clones, approximately 93% seen once. This TCR was recovered from a man younger than 30 in good health. Some clones in this sample may be carry-over from other donors' samples. The sequencing sample was made of naive CD4+ T cells from PBMCs. Subset: CD45RA+ positively selected. V is TRBV7-2 and J is TRBJ2-1; possible D gene TRBD1, 5 bases. The CDR3, as DNA: TGTGCCAGCAGCTTGCGGCAGGGTGGGGCTAAGGGGCAGTTCTTC. Its translation: CASSLRQGGAKGQFF.